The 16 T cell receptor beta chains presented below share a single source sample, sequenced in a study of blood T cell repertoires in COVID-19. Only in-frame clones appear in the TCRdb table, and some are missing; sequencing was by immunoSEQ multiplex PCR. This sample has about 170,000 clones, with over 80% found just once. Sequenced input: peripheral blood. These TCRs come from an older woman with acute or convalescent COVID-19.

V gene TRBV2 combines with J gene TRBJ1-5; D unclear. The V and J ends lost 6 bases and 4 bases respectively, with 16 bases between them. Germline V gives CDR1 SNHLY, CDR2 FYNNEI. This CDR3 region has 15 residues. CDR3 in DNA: TGTGCCAGCAGCTCCTGGATGGGCCGGAATCAGCCCCAGCATTTT. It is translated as CASSSWMGRNQPQHF.

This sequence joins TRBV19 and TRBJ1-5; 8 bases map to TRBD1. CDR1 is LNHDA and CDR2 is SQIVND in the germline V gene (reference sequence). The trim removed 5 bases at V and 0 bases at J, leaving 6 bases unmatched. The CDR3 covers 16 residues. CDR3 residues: CASSFGQGSSNQPQHF. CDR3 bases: TGTGCCAGTAGTTTTGGACAGGGCTCTAGCAATCAGCCCCAGCATTTT.

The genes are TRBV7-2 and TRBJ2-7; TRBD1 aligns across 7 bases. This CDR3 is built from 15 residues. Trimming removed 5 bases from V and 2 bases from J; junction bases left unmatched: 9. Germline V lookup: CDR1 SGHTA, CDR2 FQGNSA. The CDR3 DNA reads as TGTGCCAGCAGCCTACAGGGGTTGAGTCCCTACGAGCAGTACTTC. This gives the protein CASSLQGLSPYEQYF.

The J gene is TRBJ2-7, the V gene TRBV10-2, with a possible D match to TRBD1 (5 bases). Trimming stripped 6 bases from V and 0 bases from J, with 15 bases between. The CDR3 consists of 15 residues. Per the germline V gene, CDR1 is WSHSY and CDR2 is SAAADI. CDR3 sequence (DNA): TGCGCCAGCAGAGGGGATGACAGATCCTCCTACGAGCAGTACTTC. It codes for CASRGDDRSSYEQYF.

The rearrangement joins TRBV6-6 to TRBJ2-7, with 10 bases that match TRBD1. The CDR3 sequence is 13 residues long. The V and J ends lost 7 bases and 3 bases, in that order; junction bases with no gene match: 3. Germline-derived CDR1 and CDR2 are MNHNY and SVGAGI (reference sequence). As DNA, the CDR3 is TGTGCCAGCACCGGGACAGGGGTCTACGAGCAGTACTTC. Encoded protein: CASTGTGVYEQYF.

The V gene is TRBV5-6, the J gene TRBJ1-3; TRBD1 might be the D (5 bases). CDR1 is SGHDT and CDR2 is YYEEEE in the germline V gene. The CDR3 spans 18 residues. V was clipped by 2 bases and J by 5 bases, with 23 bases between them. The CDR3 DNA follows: TGTGCCAGCAGCTTTATTGGTTCTACGGGAGGGGCCCGAAACACCATATATTTT. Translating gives CASSFIGSTGGARNTIYF.

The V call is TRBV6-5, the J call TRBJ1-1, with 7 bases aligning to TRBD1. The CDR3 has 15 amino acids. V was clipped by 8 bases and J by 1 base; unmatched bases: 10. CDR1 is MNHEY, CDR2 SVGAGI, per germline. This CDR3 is CASLQTGTANTEAFF. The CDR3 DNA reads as TGTGCCAGCCTACAAACCGGGACAGCGAACACTGAAGCTTTCTTT.

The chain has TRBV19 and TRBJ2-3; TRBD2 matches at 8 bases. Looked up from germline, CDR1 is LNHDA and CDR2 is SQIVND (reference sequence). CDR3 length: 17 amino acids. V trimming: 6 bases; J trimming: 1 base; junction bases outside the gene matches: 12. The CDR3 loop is CASSLGLLAVRTDTQYF. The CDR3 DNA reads TGTGCCAGTAGCCTGGGCCTACTAGCGGTTCGCACAGATACGCAGTATTTT.

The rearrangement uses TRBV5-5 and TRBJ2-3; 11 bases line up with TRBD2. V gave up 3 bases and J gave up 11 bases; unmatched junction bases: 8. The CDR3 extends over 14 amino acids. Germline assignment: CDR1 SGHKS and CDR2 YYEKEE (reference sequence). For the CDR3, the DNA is TGTGCCAGCAGCTGGGACGGGACTAGCGGTTTGCAGTATTTT. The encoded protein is CASSWDGTSGLQYF. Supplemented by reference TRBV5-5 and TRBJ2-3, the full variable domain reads DAGVTQSPTHLIKTRGQQVTLRCSPISGHKSVSWYQQVLGQGPQFIFQYYEKEERGRGNFPDRFSARQFPNYSSELNVNALLLGDSALYLCASSWDGTSGLQYFGPGTRLTVL.

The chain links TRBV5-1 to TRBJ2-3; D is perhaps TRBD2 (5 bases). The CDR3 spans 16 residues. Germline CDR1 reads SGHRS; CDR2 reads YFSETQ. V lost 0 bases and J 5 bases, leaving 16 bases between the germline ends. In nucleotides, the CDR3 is TGCGCCAGCAGCTTGGCTAGAGATCACCGGGGAGATACGCAGTATTTT. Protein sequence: CASSLARDHRGDTQYF.

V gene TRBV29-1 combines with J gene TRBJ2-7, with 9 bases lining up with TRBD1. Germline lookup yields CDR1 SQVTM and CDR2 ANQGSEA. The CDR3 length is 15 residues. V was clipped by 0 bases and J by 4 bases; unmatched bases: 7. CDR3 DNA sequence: TGCAGCGTTGAAGATCCTAAGACAGGGGGTTACGAGCAGTACTTC. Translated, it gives CSVEDPKTGGYEQYF.

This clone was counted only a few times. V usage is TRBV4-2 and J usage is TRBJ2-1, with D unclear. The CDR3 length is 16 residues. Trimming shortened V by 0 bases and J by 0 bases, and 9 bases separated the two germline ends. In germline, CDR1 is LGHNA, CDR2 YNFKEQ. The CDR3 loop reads CASSQDRSSSYNEQFF. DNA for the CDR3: TGTGCCAGCAGCCAAGATCGGTCTTCCTCCTACAATGAGCAGTTCTTC.

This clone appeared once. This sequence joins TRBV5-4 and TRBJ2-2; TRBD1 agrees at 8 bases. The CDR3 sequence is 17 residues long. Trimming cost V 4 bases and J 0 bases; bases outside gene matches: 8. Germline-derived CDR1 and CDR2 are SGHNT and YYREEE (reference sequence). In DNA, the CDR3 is TGTGCCAGCAGCGACCCTCGGACAGGGACGAACACCGGGGAGCTGTTTTTT. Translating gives CASSDPRTGTNTGELFF.

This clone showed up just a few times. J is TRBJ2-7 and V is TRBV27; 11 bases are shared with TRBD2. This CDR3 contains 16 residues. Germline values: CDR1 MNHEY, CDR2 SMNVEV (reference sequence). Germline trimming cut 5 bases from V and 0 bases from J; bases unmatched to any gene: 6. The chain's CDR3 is CASSPLTSGGSYEQYF. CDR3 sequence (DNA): TGTGCCAGCAGTCCGCTCACTAGCGGGGGCTCCTACGAGCAGTACTTC.

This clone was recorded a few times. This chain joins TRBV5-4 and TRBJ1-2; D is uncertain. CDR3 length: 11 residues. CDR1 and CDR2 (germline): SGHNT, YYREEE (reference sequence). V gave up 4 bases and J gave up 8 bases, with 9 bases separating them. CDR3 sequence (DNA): TGTGCCAGCAGCCTCAGAAGAGGCTACACCTTC. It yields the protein CASSLRRGYTF.

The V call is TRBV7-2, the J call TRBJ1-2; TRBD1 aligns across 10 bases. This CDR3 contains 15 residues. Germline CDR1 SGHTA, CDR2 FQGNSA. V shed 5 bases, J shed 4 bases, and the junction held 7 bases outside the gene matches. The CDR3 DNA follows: TGTGCCAGCAGCCCCTGGGACAGGGGAATCTATGGCTACACCTTC. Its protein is CASSPWDRGIYGYTF.